This TCR beta chain was obtained from a study of vaccination and CD4 T cells after COVID-19. The wider study: Post-vaccine sample collection happened at a median of about 10 weeks after dose two, ranging 14 to 241.

Cultured CD4+ T cells had their DNA profiled by the Oncomine TCR Beta short-read assay. Genomic DNA was isolated from cultured CD4+ T cells. TCRdb re-derived calls from the PCR reads in MiXCR, one entry per CDR3 protein. The profile shows 9,500 to 14,000 distinct CDR3 sequences, about 29% of them singletons. The treatment here: roughly ten-day PBMC culture with coronavirus spike peptide pools or control peptides (ViraFEST assay). Ahead of the COVID-19 pandemic (2011-2018), the CD4+ T cells of the unexposed donor were collected. There are 15 residues in the CDR3. Germline assignment: CDR1 SGHTA and CDR2 FQGTGA. V was clipped by 5 bases and J by 3 bases, with 16 bases between them. Regarding this clonotype: Its antigen is not identified.

Source material: CD4+ T cells from blood, cultured in vitro. The TCR comes from a human donor in good health. V and J are TRBV7-3 and TRBJ1-1, with unresolved D. The CDR3 is CASSPRPFQDTEAFF. The CDR3 DNA is TGTGCCAGCAGCCCAAGGCCGTTTCAAGACACTGAAGCTTTCTTT.